This T cell receptor beta chain appears in the sequencing data of a study of CD8 T cells in ankylosing spondylitis (dated by TCRdb to 2015 to 2018). Regarding the study in general: The study profiled T cell receptor beta repertoires in healthy donors and ankylosing spondylitis patients to find disease-linked TCR variants. The whole study cohort included 85 to 120 healthy donors and about two dozen ankylosing spondylitis patients. Peripheral blood was sampled, and synovial fluid was additionally collected from ankylosing spondylitis patients. Overall study results and their limits: A TCR beta motif of several highly homologous amino acid variants appeared characteristic of blood from ankylosing spondylitis patients. Some TCR beta motif variants had previously been reported in synovial fluid and blood of reactive arthritis patients, which suggested common disease-initiation mechanisms. The disease-linked clones were reported to be significantly enriched in matched synovial fluid samples from ankylosing spondylitis patients. The disease-linked clones had a CD8+ phenotype and were found at relatively low frequencies in peripheral blood.

The sequencer listed for this sample is Illumina HiSeq 2500. TCR beta libraries were prepared by quantitative 5'-RACE with molecular barcodes. The source study handled its data this way. To identify disease-linked TCR variants, a new computational method was used, one built on a probabilistic model of VDJ rearrangement. The public reads were run again by TCRdb, first through fastp at Q25 and then through MiXCR, and only productive beta chains were kept. Entries are consolidated by CDR3 protein sequence, retaining the most common genes and DNA. Here the V and J calls rest on TCRdb's processing, not on the authors' analysis. The sample includes approximately 300,000 distinct CDR3 sequences, with roughly 8% observed a single time. Jointly, the top ten make up just over 14% of the sample. Of note for this clonotype: Its antigen is still unknown. No much larger clonotype is one base removed from it; base qualities were not supplied.

Looking up the germline V gene (reference sequence) yields CDR1 DFQATT and CDR2 SNEGSKA. V sheds 4 bases and J sheds 8 bases, leaving 12 bases between their ends. There are 12 amino acids in the CDR3, from cysteine to phenylalanine inclusive. The CDR3 DNA has 36 bases and is translated from base 1. The rearrangement combines TRBV20-1 with TRBJ2-4; the D region possibly corresponds to TRBD1 (5 bases align). Sequencing was carried out using blood, either unsorted or a sorted T cell fraction (not recorded which). This TCR was sampled from a male donor with ankylosing spondylitis. The DNA reads TGCAGTGCTAATATGGGGCGTGACATTCAGTACTTC. Its protein reads: CSANMGRDIQYF.